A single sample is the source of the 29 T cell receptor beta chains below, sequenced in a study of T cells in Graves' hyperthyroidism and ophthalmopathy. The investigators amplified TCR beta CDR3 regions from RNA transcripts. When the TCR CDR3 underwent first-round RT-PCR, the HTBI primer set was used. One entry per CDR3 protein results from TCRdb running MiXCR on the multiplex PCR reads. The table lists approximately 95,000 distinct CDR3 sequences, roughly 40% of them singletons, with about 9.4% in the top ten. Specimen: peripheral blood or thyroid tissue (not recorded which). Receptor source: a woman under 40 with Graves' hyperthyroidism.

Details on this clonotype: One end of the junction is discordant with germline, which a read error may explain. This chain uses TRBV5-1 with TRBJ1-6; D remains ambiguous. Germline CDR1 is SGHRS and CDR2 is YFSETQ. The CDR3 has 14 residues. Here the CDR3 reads CAGSEGRQSSPLHF. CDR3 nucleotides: TGCGCCGGCAGCGAGGGCCGGCAAAGTTCACCCCTCCACTTT.

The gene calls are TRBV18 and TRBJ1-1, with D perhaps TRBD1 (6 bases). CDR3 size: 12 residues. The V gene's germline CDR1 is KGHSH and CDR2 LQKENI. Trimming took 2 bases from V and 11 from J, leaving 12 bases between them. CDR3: CASSPGGGAAFF. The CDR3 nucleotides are TGTGCCAGCTCACCAGGTGGGGGCGCTGCTTTCTTT. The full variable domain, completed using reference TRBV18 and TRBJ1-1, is NAGVMQNPRHLVRRRGQEARLRCSPMKGHSHVYWYRQLPEEGLKFMVYLQKENIIDESGMPKERFSAEFPKEGPSILRIQQVVRGDSAAYFCASSPGGGAAFFGQGTRLTVV.

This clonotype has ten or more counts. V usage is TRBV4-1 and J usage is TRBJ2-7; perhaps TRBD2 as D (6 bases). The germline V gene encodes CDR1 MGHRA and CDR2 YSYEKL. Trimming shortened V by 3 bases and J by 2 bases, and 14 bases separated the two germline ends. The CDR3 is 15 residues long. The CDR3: CASSQPGLGTYEQYF. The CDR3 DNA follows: TGCGCCAGCAGCCAGCCGGGACTTGGAACCTACGAGCAGTACTTC.

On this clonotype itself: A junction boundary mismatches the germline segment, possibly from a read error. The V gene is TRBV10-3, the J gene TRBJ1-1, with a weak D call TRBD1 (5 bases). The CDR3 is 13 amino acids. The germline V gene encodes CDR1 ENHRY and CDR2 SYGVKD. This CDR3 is CATRRGRGTEASF. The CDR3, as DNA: TGTGCCACCAGGAGAGGGAGGGGCACTGAAGCTTCCTTT.

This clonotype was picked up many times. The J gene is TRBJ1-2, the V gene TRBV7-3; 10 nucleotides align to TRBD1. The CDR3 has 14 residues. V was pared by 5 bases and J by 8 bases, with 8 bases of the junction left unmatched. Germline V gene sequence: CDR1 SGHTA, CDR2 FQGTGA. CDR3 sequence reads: CASSPTGGSGGYTF. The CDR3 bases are TGTGCCAGCAGCCCGACAGGGGGCTCAGGGGGCTACACCTTC.

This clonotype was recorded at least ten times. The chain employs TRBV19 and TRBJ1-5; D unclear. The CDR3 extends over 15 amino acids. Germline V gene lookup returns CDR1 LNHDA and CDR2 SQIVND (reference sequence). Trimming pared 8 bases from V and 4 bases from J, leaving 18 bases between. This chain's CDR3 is CASDSQGFGNQPQHF. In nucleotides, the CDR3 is TGTGCCAGTGATTCTCAAGGATTTGGGAATCAGCCCCAGCATTTT.

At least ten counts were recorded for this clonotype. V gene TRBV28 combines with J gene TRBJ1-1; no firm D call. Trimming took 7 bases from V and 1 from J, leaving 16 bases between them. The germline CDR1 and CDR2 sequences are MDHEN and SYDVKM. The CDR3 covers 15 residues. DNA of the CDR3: TGTGCCAGCATATACGGAGGGCAGCAGAACACTGAAGCTTTCTTT. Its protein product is CASIYGGQQNTEAFF.

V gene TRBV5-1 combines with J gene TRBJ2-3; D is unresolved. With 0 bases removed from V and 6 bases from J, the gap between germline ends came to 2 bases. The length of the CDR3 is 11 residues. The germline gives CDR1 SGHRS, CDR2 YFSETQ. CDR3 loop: CASSLVDTQYF. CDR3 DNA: TGCGCCAGCAGCTTGGTGGATACGCAGTATTTT. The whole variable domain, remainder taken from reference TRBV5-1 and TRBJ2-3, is KAGVTQTPRYLIKTRGQQVTLSCSPISGHRSVSWYQQTPGQGLQFLFEYFSETQRNKGNFPGRFSGRQFSNSRSEMNVSTLELGDSALYLCASSLVDTQYFGPGTRLTVL.

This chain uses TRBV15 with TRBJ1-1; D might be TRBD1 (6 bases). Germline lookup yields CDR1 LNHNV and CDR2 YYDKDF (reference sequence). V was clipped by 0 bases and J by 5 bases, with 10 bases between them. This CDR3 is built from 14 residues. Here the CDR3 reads CATSRDTGNTEAFF. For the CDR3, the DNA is TGTGCCACCAGCAGAGATACAGGGAATACTGAAGCTTTCTTT.

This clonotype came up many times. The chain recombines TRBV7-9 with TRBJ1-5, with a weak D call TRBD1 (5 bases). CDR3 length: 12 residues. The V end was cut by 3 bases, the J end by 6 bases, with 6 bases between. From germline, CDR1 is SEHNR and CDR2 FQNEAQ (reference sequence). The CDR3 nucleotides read TGTGCCAGCAGCTTTGGGGGTCAGCCCCAGCATTTT. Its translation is CASSFGGQPQHF.

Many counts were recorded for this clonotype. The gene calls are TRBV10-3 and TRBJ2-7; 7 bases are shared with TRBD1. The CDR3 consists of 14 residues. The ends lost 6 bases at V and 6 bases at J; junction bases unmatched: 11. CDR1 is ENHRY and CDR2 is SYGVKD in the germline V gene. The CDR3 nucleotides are TGTGCCATCAGCCGAGGGGGCGCAGGACTCGAGCAGTACTTC. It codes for CAISRGGAGLEQYF.

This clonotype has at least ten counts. Written as DNA, the CDR3 is TGTGCCAGCAGCGTGACAGTGAACACTGAAGCTTTCTTT. Residues: CASSVTVNTEAFF. This chain links TRBV13 with TRBJ1-1, with D tentatively TRBD1 (5 bases). V was shortened by 5 bases and J by 0 bases, with 7 bases between the two germline ends. Germline V CDR1 and CDR2: PRHDT, FYEKMQ (reference sequence). The CDR3 contains 13 residues. Together with reference TRBV13 and TRBJ1-1, the CDR3 gives the full variable domain: AAGVIQSPRHLIKEKRETATLKCYPIPRHDTVYWYQQGPGQDPQFLISFYEKMQSDKGSIPDRFSAQQFSDYHSELNMSSLELGDSALYFCASSVTVNTEAFFGQGTRLTVV.

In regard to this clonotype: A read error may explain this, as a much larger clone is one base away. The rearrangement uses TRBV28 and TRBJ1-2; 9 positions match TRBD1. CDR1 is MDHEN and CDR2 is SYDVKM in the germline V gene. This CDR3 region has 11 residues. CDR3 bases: TGTGCCAGCGGTTTCTGGGACAGGGCATTTTTC. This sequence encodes CASGFWDRAFF.

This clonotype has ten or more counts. CDR3 coding DNA: TGTGCCAGCAGTTCCCTCTCGGGAATTACCGGGGAGCTGTTTTTT. It specifies CASSSLSGITGELFF. The genes are TRBV27 and TRBJ2-2; a weak D match, TRBD2 (5 bases). CDR3 length: 15 residues. The V gene lost 4 bases and the J gene lost 5 bases, with 14 bases spanning the gap. Germline V gene lookup returns CDR1 MNHEY and CDR2 SMNVEV (reference sequence).

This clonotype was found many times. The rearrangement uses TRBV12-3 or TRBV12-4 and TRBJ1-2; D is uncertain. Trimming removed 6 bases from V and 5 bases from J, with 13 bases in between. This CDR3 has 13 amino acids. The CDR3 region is CASSLGWRYGYTF. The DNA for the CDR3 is TGTGCCAGCAGCCTCGGGTGGCGGTATGGCTACACCTTC.

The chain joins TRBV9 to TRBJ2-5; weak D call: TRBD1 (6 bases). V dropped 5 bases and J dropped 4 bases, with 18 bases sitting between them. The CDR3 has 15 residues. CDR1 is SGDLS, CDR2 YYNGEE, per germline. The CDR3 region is CASSLLGHIRETQYF. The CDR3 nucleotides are TGTGCCAGCAGTTTGCTGGGACACATACGAGAGACCCAGTACTTC.

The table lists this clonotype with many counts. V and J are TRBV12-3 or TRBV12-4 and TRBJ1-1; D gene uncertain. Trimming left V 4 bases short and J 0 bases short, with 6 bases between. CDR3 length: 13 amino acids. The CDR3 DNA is TGTGCCAGCAGTTGGGCCATGAACACTGAAGCTTTCTTT. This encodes CASSWAMNTEAFF.

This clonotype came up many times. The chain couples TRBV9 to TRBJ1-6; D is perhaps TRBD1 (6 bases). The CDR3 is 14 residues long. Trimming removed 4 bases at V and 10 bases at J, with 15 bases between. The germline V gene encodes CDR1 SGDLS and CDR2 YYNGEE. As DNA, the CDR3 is TGTGCCAGCAGCCTAGGGCAGGGGAGGTCACCCCTCCACTTT. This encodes CASSLGQGRSPLHF.

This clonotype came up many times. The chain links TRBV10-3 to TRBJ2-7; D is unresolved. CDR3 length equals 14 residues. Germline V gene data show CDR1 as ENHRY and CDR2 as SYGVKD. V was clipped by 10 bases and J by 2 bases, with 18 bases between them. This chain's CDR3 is CATQVGRNAYEQYF. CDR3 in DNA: TGTGCCACTCAAGTGGGCAGAAATGCCTACGAGCAGTACTTC.

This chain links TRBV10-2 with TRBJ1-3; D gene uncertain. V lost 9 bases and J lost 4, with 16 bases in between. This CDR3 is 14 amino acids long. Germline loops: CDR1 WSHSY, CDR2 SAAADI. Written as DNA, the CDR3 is TGCGCCAGAATTAACGGGCAAGCGGGAAACACCATATATTTT. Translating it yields CARINGQAGNTIYF.

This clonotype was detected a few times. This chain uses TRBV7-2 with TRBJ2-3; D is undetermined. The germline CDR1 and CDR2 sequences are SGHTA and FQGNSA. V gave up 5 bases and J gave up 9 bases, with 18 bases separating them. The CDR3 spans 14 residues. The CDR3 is CASSPARTRETQYF. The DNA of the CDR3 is TGTGCCAGCAGCCCAGCCCGGACCCGAGAGACGCAGTATTTT.

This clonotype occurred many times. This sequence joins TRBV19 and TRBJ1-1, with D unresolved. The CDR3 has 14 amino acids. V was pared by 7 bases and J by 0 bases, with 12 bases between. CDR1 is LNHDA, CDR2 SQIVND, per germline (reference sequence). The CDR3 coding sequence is TGTGCCAGTACCATGGGATCATTGAACACTGAAGCTTTCTTT. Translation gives CASTMGSLNTEAFF.

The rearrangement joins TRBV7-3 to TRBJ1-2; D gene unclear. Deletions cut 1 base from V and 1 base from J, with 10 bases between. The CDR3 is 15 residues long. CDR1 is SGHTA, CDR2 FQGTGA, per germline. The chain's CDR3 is CASSLRPEDNYGYTF. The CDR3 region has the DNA TGTGCCAGCAGCTTAAGGCCCGAAGATAACTATGGCTACACCTTC.

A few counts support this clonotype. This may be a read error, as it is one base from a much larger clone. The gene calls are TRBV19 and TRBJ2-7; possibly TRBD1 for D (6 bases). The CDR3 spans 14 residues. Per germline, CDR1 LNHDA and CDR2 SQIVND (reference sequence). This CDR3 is CASSIGQETYEQHF. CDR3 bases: TGTGCCAGTAGTATAGGACAGGAGACCTACGAGCAGCACTTC. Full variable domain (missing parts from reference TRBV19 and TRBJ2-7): DGGITQSPKYLFRKEGQNVTLSCEQNLNHDAMYWYRQDPGQGLRLIYYSQIVNDFQKGDIAEGYSVSREKKESFPLTVTSAQKNPTAFYLCASSIGQETYEQHFGPGTRLTVT.

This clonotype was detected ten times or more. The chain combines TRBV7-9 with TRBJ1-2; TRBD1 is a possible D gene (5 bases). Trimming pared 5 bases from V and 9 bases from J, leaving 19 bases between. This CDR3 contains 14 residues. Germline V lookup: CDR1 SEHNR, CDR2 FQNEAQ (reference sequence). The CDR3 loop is CASSTERDDRSYTF. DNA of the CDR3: TGTGCCAGCAGCACAGAAAGGGACGACCGCAGCTACACCTTC.

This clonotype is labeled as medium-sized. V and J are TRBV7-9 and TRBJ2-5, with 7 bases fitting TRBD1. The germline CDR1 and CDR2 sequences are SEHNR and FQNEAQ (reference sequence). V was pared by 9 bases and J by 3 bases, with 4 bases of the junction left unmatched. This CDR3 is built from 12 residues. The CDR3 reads CASSGTEETQYF. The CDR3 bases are TGTGCCAGTTCCGGGACAGAAGAGACCCAGTACTTC.

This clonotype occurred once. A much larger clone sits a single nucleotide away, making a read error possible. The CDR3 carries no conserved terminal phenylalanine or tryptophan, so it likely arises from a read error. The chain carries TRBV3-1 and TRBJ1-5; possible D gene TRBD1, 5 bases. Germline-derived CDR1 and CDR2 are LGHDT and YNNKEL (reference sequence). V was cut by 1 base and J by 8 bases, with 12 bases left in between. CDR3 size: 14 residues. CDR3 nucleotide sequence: TGTGCCAGCAGCCAAGTCCCTGGGACCAAGCCCCAGCATCTT. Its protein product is CASSQVPGTKPQHL.

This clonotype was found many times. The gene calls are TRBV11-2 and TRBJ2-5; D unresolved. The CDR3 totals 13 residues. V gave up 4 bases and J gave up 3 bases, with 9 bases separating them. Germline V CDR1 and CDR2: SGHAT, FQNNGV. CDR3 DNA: TGTGCCAGCAGCTCTAATGGGAAAGAGACCCAGTACTTC. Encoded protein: CASSSNGKETQYF.

CDR3 protein: CASSFEGGKAFF. DNA for the CDR3: TGTGCCAGCAGTTTTGAAGGAGGCAAAGCTTTCTTT. The chain combines TRBV12-3 or TRBV12-4 with TRBJ1-1; D gene uncertain. V shed 3 bases and J shed 9 bases, with 11 bases lying between them. The CDR3 covers 12 residues.